This T cell receptor beta chain was found in a study of cytomegalovirus exposure and HLA in healthy donors. Primers for the PCR totalled 60 Vbeta and 13 Jbeta. Generated by immunoSEQ multiplex PCR, the TCRdb table keeps only in-frame clones and is missing some. The table records roughly 190,000 clones, 78% of them present only once. Participants comprised healthy donors of bone marrow. V lost 7 bases and J lost 3, with 13 bases in between. Germline assignment: CDR1 SQVTM and CDR2 ANQGSEA. This CDR3 has 13 residues. This chain uses TRBV29-1 with TRBJ1-5; D is ambiguous. The sequencing input was PBMCs. The clonotype originates from a female donor in good health and CMV-seronegative. DNA for the CDR3: TGCAGCGCCCTTGGAGAAATCAATCAGCCCCAGCATTTT. Residues: CSALGEINQPQHF.